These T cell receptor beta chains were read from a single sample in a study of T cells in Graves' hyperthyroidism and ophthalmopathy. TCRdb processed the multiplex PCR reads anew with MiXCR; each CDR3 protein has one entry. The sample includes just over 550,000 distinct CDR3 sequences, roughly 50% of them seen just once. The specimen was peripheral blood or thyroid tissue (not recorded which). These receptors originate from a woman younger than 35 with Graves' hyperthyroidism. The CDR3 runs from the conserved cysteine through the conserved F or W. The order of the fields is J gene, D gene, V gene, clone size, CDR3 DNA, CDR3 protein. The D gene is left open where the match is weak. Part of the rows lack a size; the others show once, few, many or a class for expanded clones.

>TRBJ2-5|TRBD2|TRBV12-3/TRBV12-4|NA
TGTGCCAGCCGGGAGGGGGGCCTTTTC
CASREGGLF
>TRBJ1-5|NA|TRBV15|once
TGTGCCACCAGCAGAGATGCCAGGGACGGTTTCCCCCAGCATTTT
CATSRDARDGFPQHF
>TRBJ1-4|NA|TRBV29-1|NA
TGCAGCGTTGAGTCGGGACGATCTGAAAAACTGTTTTTT
CSVESGRSEKLFF
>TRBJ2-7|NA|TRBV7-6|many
TGTGCCAGCAGCTTAGGTGAGGTCTACGAGCAGTACTTC
CASSLGEVYEQYF
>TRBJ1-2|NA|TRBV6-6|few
TGTGCCAGCAGTTCGCGCTATGGCTACACCTTC
CASSSRYGYTF
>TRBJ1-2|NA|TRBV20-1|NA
TGCAGTGCTAGATCCACCACAGCTAACTATGGCTACACCTTC
CSARSTTANYGYTF
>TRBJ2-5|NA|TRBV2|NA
TGTGCCAGCTGTTACTCGGGGCAAGAGACCCAGTACTTC
CASCYSGQETQYF
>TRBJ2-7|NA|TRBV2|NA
TGTGCCAGCAGTTTTGACCCCCCTCCCTACGAGCAGTACTTC
CASSFDPPPYEQYF
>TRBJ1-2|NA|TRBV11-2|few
TGTGCCAGCAGCTTATACGGGCGAGGCGGCTACACCTTC
CASSLYGRGGYTF
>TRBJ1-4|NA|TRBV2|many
TGTGCCAGCAGTCCCCCCACAGGGCTTGAAAAACTGTTTTTT
CASSPPTGLEKLFF
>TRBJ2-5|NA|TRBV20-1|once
TGCAGTGCTAGTGCAGGACAAGAGACCCAGTACTTC
CSASAGQETQYF
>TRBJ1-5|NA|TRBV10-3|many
TGTGCCATCAATGGAGAGTTCAATCAGCCCCAGCATTTT
CAINGEFNQPQHF
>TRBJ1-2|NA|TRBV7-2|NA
TGTGCCAGCATCGGCCTCTATGGCTACACCTTC
CASIGLYGYTF
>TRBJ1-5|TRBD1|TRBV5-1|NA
TGCGCCAGCAGCCCTAGCCCAGGGGGTGGAGGGCAGCCCCAGCATTTT
CASSPSPGGGGQPQHF